This T cell receptor (beta chain) was sequenced in a study of cytomegalovirus exposure and HLA in healthy donors. This clone was counted once. Assay used: immunoSEQ multiplex PCR; TCRdb lists only in-frame clones, some missing. The sample lists approximately 58,000 clones, about 95% occurring once. Trimming took 4 bases from V and 0 from J, leaving 14 bases between them. This CDR3 comprises 16 residues. Germline V CDR1 and CDR2: SGHNT, YYREEE (reference sequence). The rearrangement uses TRBV5-4 and TRBJ2-1; possibly TRBD2 for D (5 bases). The sequence was obtained from a woman between 18 and 30 years old in good health and CMV-seropositive. Input material: PBMCs. Here the CDR3 DNA reads TGTGCCAGCAGCACCCAGCGGAACGCCTCCTACAATGAGCAGTTCTTC. It yields the protein CASSTQRNASYNEQFF.